This entry features one T cell receptor (beta chain) sequence. Localized lung adenocarcinoma, a non-small cell lung cancer, affected the donors. Each CDR3 protein gets one entry after TCRdb re-called the PCR reads with MiXCR. The table shows 3,300 or so distinct CDR3 sequences, with 50% to 75% occurring only once. The data were taken from a study of CD4 and CD8 cells across lung adenocarcinoma regions. Germline-derived CDR1 and CDR2 are MNHNS and SASEGT. The length of the CDR3 is 13 residues. V was clipped by 10 bases and J by 5 bases, with 17 bases between them. This TCR was recovered from a female donor with lung adenocarcinoma. The CD4 and CD8 labels of this study may be unreliable. The chain joins TRBV6-1 to TRBJ1-1, with D unresolved. The material sequenced was CD4+ T cells from the margin of a lung tumor. The DNA for the CDR3 is TGTGCCAACTGCGGGGTCGGGGAGACTGAAGCTTTCTTT. It specifies CANCGVGETEAFF.